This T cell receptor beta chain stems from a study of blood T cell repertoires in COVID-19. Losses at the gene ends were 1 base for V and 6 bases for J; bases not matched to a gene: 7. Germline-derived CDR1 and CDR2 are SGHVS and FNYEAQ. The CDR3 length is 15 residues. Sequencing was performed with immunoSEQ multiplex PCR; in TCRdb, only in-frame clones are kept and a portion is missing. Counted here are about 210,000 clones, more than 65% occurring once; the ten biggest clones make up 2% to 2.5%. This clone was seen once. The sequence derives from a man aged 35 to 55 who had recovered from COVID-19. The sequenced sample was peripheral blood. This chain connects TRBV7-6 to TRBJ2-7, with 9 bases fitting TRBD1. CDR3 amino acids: CASSLGGTGLSEQYF. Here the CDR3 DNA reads TGTGCCAGCAGCTTAGGAGGGACAGGGCTATCCGAGCAGTACTTC.